Below are 20 T cell receptor beta chains sequenced from a single sample in a study of human T cells and chemical hapten exposure. The sample's time point: patch test 2, 6 weeks after DPC sensitization. Treatment reported: therapeutic diphenylcyclopropenone sensitization with weekly scalp DPC. TCRdb re-called the RACE reads with MiXCR, one entry per CDR3 protein. The sample gives some 88,000 distinct CDR3 sequences, around 10% of which show up once; 2.2% is in the top ten. Sequenced here: whole blood, sampled in connection with sensitization to the hapten diphenylcyclopropenone (DPC). These receptors were collected from a man between 40 and 49 years old with alopecia areata. Some clones in this sample may be carry-over from other donors' samples.

This clonotype was seen ten or more times. The V and J genes are TRBV5-6 and TRBJ2-5; D remains unclear. The V gene lost 3 bases and the J gene lost 0 bases, with 12 bases spanning the gap. Germline assignment: CDR1 SGHDT and CDR2 YYEEEE. CDR3 length: 15 residues. The CDR3 spells CASSSTWAYQETQYF. CDR3 nucleotide sequence: TGTGCCAGCAGCTCGACCTGGGCCTACCAAGAGACCCAGTACTTC.

V and J are TRBV30 and TRBJ1-5; no firm D call. The CDR3 is 13 amino acids. The V gene lost 2 bases and the J gene lost 4 bases, with 9 bases spanning the gap. CDR1 and CDR2 (germline): GTSNPN, SVGIG (reference sequence). The CDR3 sequence is CAWSYGGNQPQHF. CDR3 bases: TGTGCCTGGAGTTACGGCGGGAATCAGCCCCAGCATTTT.

The chain joins TRBV20-1 to TRBJ2-7, with D perhaps TRBD1 (6 bases). The CDR3 runs to 13 residues. Germline CDR1 is DFQATT and CDR2 is SNEGSKA (reference sequence). The V gene lost 5 bases and the J gene lost 2 bases, with 13 bases spanning the gap. CDR3 nucleotide sequence: TGCAGTGCTCCACAGGGAATCACCTACGAGCAGTACTTC. Its translation is CSAPQGITYEQYF.

This clonotype was detected ten times or more. The chain couples TRBV5-5 to TRBJ1-5; unclear D gene. Germline CDR1 is SGHKS and CDR2 is YYEKEE (reference sequence). The CDR3 has 14 amino acids. V lost 7 bases and J lost 5, with 16 bases in between. CDR3 sequence reads: CASLIPSEDQPQHF. The CDR3 DNA sequence: TGTGCCAGCTTGATCCCGAGCGAGGATCAGCCCCAGCATTTT.

In its sample, this clonotype was seen a few times. Germline and junction disagree at one end, which may indicate a read error. J is TRBJ2-3 and V is TRBV6-2 or TRBV6-3; 7 bases align to TRBD2. The CDR3 runs 15 residues. The V gene's germline CDR1 is MNHEY and CDR2 SVGEGT. The DNA of the CDR3 is TGTGCCAGCAGTTACTCGAATTTCCTAGCGGCTGGGCAGAACTTT. Protein product: CASSYSNFLAAGQNF.

There are a few counts of this clonotype. V usage is TRBV19 and J usage is TRBJ2-5, with D uncertain. The germline V and J ends were trimmed by 4 bases and 1 base, with 7 bases remaining between them. The CDR3 loop spans 13 amino acids. CDR1 is LNHDA, CDR2 SQIVND, per germline (reference sequence). CDR3 sequence: CASSKNGQETQYF. The CDR3, as DNA: TGTGCCAGTAGTAAAAACGGCCAAGAGACCCAGTACTTC.

This clonotype was seen repeatedly, ten times or more. The rearrangement links TRBV5-1 to TRBJ1-3, with no clear D. The germline CDR1 and CDR2 sequences are SGHRS and YFSETQ. This CDR3 is built from 17 residues. Deletions cut 3 bases from V and 0 bases from J, with 16 bases between. This CDR3 reads CASSSSPRVDSGNTIYF. The CDR3 DNA follows: TGCGCCAGCAGCTCCTCACCGCGGGTGGACTCTGGAAACACCATATATTTT. The complete variable domain, with remaining parts taken from reference TRBV5-1 and TRBJ1-3, reads KAGVTQTPRYLIKTRGQQVTLSCSPISGHRSVSWYQQTPGQGLQFLFEYFSETQRNKGNFPGRFSGRQFSNSRSEMNVSTLELGDSALYLCASSSSPRVDSGNTIYFGEGSWLTVV.

This clonotype was counted once. The chain links TRBV5-5 to TRBJ1-1; D perhaps matches TRBD1 (5 bases). The V end lost 0 bases, the J end lost 7 bases, and 10 bases lay between the germline ends. The CDR3 is 13 residues long. CDR1 is SGHKS, CDR2 YYEKEE, per germline (reference sequence). CDR3 loop: CASSLAEGSEAFF. CDR3 nucleotide sequence: TGTGCCAGCAGCTTGGCGGAGGGGAGTGAAGCTTTCTTT.

This clonotype was seen a handful of times. The chain carries TRBV5-1 and TRBJ1-1; the D gene is possibly TRBD1 (5 bases). Trimming cost V 0 bases and J 8 bases, with 20 bases left between them. Germline V lookup: CDR1 SGHRS, CDR2 YFSETQ. This CDR3 spans 16 amino acids. Here the CDR3 reads CASSLAGRAFPPEAFF. The DNA for the CDR3 is TGCGCCAGCAGCTTGGCAGGGAGGGCCTTCCCACCCGAAGCTTTCTTT.

This clonotype occurred a few times. CDR3 nucleotide sequence: TGCAGCGTCAAGACAGAGTCTAACACCGGGGAGCTGTTTTTT. This codes for CSVKTESNTGELFF. The gene calls are TRBV29-1 and TRBJ2-2; D might be TRBD1 (5 bases). This CDR3 region has 14 residues. Trimming removed 6 bases at V and 2 bases at J, with 13 bases between. CDR1 SQVTM and CDR2 ANQGSEA come from the germline V gene.

This clonotype was counted a few times. This chain uses TRBV29-1 with TRBJ2-2; 9 bases agree with TRBD2. The V gene's germline CDR1 is SQVTM and CDR2 ANQGSEA. Trimming took 7 bases from V and 5 from J; bases not matched to a gene: 11. CDR3 length: 15 residues. The DNA for the CDR3 is TGCAGCGCCGGAGGGGGTAGCGGGAGAACCGGGGAGCTGTTTTTT. Its translation is CSAGGGSGRTGELFF.

In its sample, this clonotype was seen a few times. The chain is built from TRBV6-2 or TRBV6-3 and TRBJ2-4; D not certain. The CDR3 extends over 13 amino acids. Germline CDR1 reads MNHEY; CDR2 reads SVGEGT. Trimming took 6 bases from V and 7 from J, leaving 13 bases between them. The CDR3 DNA sequence: TGTGCCAGCAGCCTTGATTCGATGAACATTCAGTACTTC. Amino acids: CASSLDSMNIQYF.

The chain combines TRBV14 with TRBJ2-1; 7 nucleotides align to TRBD2. The CDR3 has 16 amino acids. J lost 7 bases, V lost 0 bases, and 9 bases had no gene match. Germline lookup yields CDR1 SGHDN and CDR2 FVKESK. The CDR3 DNA reads as TGTGCCAGCAGCCAAGATATTGGACTAGGAAGGAATGAGCAGTTCTTC. It yields the protein CASSQDIGLGRNEQFF.

This chain joins TRBV6-2 or TRBV6-3 and TRBJ1-1; D not resolved. V dropped 2 bases and J dropped 1 base, with 11 bases sitting between them. The germline CDR1 and CDR2 sequences are MNHEY and SVGEGT. The CDR3 runs to 15 residues. The CDR3, as DNA: TGTGCCAGCAGTTACCCCTGGAGTTCGAACACTGAAGCTTTCTTT. This codes for CASSYPWSSNTEAFF.

At least ten counts were recorded for this clonotype. This chain joins TRBV5-8 and TRBJ2-6; no reliable D call. Germline assignment: CDR1 SGHTS and CDR2 YDEGEE. CDR3 length equals 15 residues. V gave up 4 bases and J gave up 0 bases, with 8 bases separating them. Written as DNA, the CDR3 is TGTGCCAGCAGCCGCGAAATCTCTGGGGCCAACGTCCTGACTTTC. Residues: CASSREISGANVLTF. The full variable domain, with the rest looked up from reference TRBV5-8 and TRBJ2-6, is EAGVTQSPTHLIKTRGQQATLRCSPISGHTSVYWYQQALGLGLQFLLWYDEGEERNRGNFPPRFSGRQFPNYSSELNVNALELEDSALYLCASSREISGANVLTFGAGSRLTVL.

The chain joins TRBV6-2 or TRBV6-3 to TRBJ2-7, with unresolved D. The V gene's germline CDR1 is MNHEY and CDR2 SVGEGT. V lost 6 bases and J 7 bases, leaving 16 bases between the germline ends. This CDR3 comprises 13 residues. DNA for the CDR3: TGTGCCAGCAGCTACGGACCGGCTAGGGAGCAGTACGTC. Translated, it gives CASSYGPAREQYV.

The chain carries TRBV14 and TRBJ2-4, with no clear D. Trimming took off 1 base at V and 9 bases at J, with 10 bases between the two ends. CDR1 SGHDN and CDR2 FVKESK come from the germline V gene. The CDR3 is made up of 13 amino acids. As DNA, the CDR3 is TGTGCCAGCAGCCAAGTCTCCCCGGGCATTCAGTACTTC. This gives the protein CASSQVSPGIQYF.

This clonotype appeared many times. The rearrangement links TRBV25-1 to TRBJ2-1; 8 nucleotides line up with TRBD2. This CDR3 is built from 16 residues. Germline CDR1 and CDR2: MGHDK and SYGVNS. The ends lost 5 bases at V and 4 bases at J; junction bases unmatched: 10. CDR3 nucleotide sequence: TGTGCCAGCAGTTTACGAGCGGGAGTATCATACAATGAGCAGTTCTTC. Translation: CASSLRAGVSYNEQFF.

The gene calls are TRBV6-4 and TRBJ2-2, with 12 positions matching TRBD2. The germline CDR1 and CDR2 sequences are MRHNA and SNTAGT. The CDR3 covers 15 residues. Trimming at V came to 6 bases and at J to 9 bases, leaving 8 bases not matched to a gene. The CDR3 region is CASSALAGGRRELFF. The CDR3 nucleotides read TGTGCCAGCAGCGCACTAGCGGGAGGTCGCAGGGAGCTGTTTTTT.

This clonotype was seen at least ten times. The V gene is TRBV29-1, the J gene TRBJ2-1; D is undetermined. Trimming shortened V by 5 bases and J by 10 bases, and 12 bases separated the two germline ends. Germline loops: CDR1 SQVTM, CDR2 ANQGSEA. The CDR3 runs 11 residues. CDR3: CSVRPQREQFF. In DNA form, the CDR3 reads TGCAGCGTTCGTCCTCAGAGAGAGCAGTTCTTC.